The clone carrying this TCR beta chain was seen at least ten times. Its cognate antigen is unknown. Primers used in a second PCR of about 6 to 12 cycles were a sample-barcoded 5' primer and a J-beta primer mix. TCRdb reanalysed the 5' RACE reads using MiXCR and keeps one entry per CDR3 protein. The table has some 700,000 distinct CDR3 sequences, about 40% seen once; the top ten hold around 20%. These data belong to a study of blood T cells in healthy people across ages. Study summary: About one barcoded beta molecule per two T cells was captured by template switching.

Study results and caveats: Considered underestimates were the diversity estimates obtained from one million T cells. Lack of knowledge of donor CMV status possibly confounded expanded clonotype changes. In older individuals, TCR beta diversity per million T cells was lower, falling roughly linearly with age.

Trimming left V 4 bases short and J 4 bases short, with 11 bases between. Germline assignment: CDR1 MDHEN and CDR2 SYDVKM. This CDR3 is built from 15 residues. The sequence was collected from a woman aged 60 to 75 in good health. The rearrangement uses TRBV28 and TRBJ2-6; D might be TRBD1 (5 bases). Material for sequencing was blood. The CDR3: CASSSTGPGANVLTF. CDR3 DNA sequence: TGTGCCAGCAGTTCCACAGGCCCAGGGGCCAACGTCCTGACTTTC. The whole variable domain, remainder taken from reference TRBV28 and TRBJ2-6, is DVKVTQSSRYLVKRTGEKVFLECVQDMDHENMFWYRQDPGLGLRLIYFSYDVKMKEKGDIPEGYSVSREKKERFSLILESASTNQTSMYLCASSSTGPGANVLTFGAGSRLTVL.